This TCR beta chain emerged from a study of T cells in women clearing cervical HPV infection. Whole-study context: Cases were women with histologically confirmed HPV16-related CIN3 or worse, including a couple of invasive cancers. Control women cleared a single incident HPV16 infection within 12 months. Study-wide results and caveats: CIN3+ cases had significantly higher TCR richness than controls; evenness did not differ.

immunoSEQ multiplex PCR used an average of around 1,200 ng genomic DNA. Generated by immunoSEQ multiplex PCR, the TCRdb table keeps only in-frame clones and is missing some. Listed are more than 25,000 clones; approximately 8.3% falls within the top ten. As regards this clone: The antigen is not known. The CDR3 extends 3 residues past the end of the read, so its final part is completed from the germline J gene.

The CDR3 totals 13 residues. In germline, CDR1 is DFQATT, CDR2 SNEGSKA (reference sequence). V was pared by 5 bases and J by 3 bases, with 11 bases between. The V gene is TRBV20-1, the J gene TRBJ2-4, with D hard to call. The source material was blood buffy coat. The origin of this receptor is a woman between 18 and 75 years old with a cervical HPV16 infection that either progressed to CIN3+ or cleared (not recorded which). The part of the CDR3 DNA that was read is TGCAGTGCTTCCTTGAATAGCAAAAACATT. It codes for CSASLNSKNI. The full CDR3 sequence reads CSASLNSKNIQYF.